These 2 T cell receptor beta chains came from one sample sequenced in a study of post-analysis software for immune sequencing data. Study-level findings and limits: Elevated frequency relative to controls characterized 4 or 5 TRBV segments in patients, TRBV5-6, TRBV5-1 and TRBV20-1 among them.

No antigen has been assigned to these receptors. Tagging with unique molecular identifiers was a feature of the TCR beta cDNA libraries. TCRdb re-analysed the PCR reads in MiXCR, keeping a single row per CDR3 protein. The data show roughly 600,000 distinct CDR3 sequences, 40% to 50% seen once. The sequencing input was blood. The receptors were sampled from a girl between 10 and 17 years old with multiple sclerosis.

The chain joins TRBV6-1 to TRBJ2-3; either TRBD1 or TRBD2 may fit D (7 bases each). This CDR3 has 16 amino acids. V was cut by 6 bases and J by 3 bases, with 19 bases left in between. Germline values: CDR1 MNHNS, CDR2 SASEGT. The CDR3 DNA is TGTGCCAGCAGCGGAATATCAGGGGGGGAGACAGATACGCAGTATTTT. It yields the protein CASSGISGGETDTQYF.

The chain combines TRBV20-1 with TRBJ2-7; 11 bases fit TRBD1. V dropped 6 bases and J dropped 8; count of bases not matched to a gene: 15. CDR3 size: 15 residues. Germline assignment: CDR1 DFQATT and CDR2 SNEGSKA (reference sequence). The CDR3 region is CSAPSRGQGVGKQYF. CDR3 bases: TGCAGTGCCCCCTCTCGGGGACAGGGGGTTGGCAAGCAGTACTTC.